This section outlines one T cell receptor (beta chain) sequence together with its context. Its specificity is not known. This specimen comes from a study of cytomegalovirus exposure and HLA in healthy donors. TCRdb's copy holds only in-frame clones and misses some; the assay was immunoSEQ multiplex PCR. Seen here are 220,000 or so clones, 80% to 85% observed once, and the top ten hold around an eighth. Study-wide results and caveats: The study recorded 150 to 200 TCR beta chains that were cytomegalovirus-associated.

This receptor was obtained from a woman aged 25 to 39 in good health and CMV-seropositive. Sequencing was carried out using PBMCs.

This chain's CDR3 is CASSSTYPTTAEKYF. Here the CDR3 DNA reads TGCGCCAGCAGCTCTACCTATCCGACAACCGCGGAAAAGTACTTC. V usage is TRBV4-1 and J usage is TRBJ2-7; unclear D gene. This CDR3 is 15 amino acids long. Germline V gives CDR1 MGHRA, CDR2 YSYEKL. V lost 5 bases to trimming and J lost 11 bases, with 25 bases between them.